What follows is one T cell receptor (beta chain) and its context. The antigen is unknown. This specimen belongs to a study of cytomegalovirus exposure and HLA in healthy donors. Study outcomes and limitations: Some V segments, TRBV6-2 and TRBV6-3 among them, were indistinguishable and were therefore excluded.

Primers for the PCR totalled 60 Vbeta and 13 Jbeta. Profiling relied on immunoSEQ multiplex PCR, and the TCRdb table lists in-frame clones only, not all of them. This repertoire shows more than 85,000 clones, about 70% found once; its top ten account for 3.2%. Trimming removed 4 bases from V and 0 bases from J, with 13 bases in between. CDR3 length: 16 residues. CDR1 is MNHNS and CDR2 is SASEGT in the germline V gene. Material: PBMCs. The gene calls are TRBV6-1 and TRBJ2-1; D is possibly TRBD2 (5 bases). This TCR derives from a man in his thirties or forties in good health and CMV-seronegative. CDR3 sequence (DNA): TGTGCCAGCAGTGGCCTACTAGGGAGCTCCTACAATGAGCAGTTCTTC. This gives the protein CASSGLLGSSYNEQFF.